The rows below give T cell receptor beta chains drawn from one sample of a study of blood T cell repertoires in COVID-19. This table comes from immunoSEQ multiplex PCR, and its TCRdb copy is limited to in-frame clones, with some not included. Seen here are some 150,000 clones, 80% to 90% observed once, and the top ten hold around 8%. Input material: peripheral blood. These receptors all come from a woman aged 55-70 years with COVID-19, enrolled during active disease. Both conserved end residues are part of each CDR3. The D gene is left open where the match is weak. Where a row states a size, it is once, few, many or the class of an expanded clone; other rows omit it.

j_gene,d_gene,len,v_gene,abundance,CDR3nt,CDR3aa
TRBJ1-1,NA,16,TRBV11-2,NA,TGTGCCAGCAGCTTGGGGAGGACGAGGATGAACACTGAAGCTTTCTTT,CASSLGRTRMNTEAFF
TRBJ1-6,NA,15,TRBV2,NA,TGTGCCAGCATCAGTGCGGGCCTTATGGGTTCACCCCTCCACTTT,CASISAGLMGSPLHF
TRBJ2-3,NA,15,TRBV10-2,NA,TGCGCCAGCACCACTGAATGGCAGGGCACAGATACGCAGTATTTT,CASTTEWQGTDTQYF
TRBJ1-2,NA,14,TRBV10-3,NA,TGTGCCATCAGGGACGGGACATACGACTATGGCTACACCTTC,CAIRDGTYDYGYTF
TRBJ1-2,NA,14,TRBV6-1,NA,TGTGCCAGCAGTGACGCCCTGGAGGTCAGGGGCTACACCTTC,CASSDALEVRGYTF
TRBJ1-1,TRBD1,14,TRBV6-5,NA,TGTGCCAGCAGTCCCAGGACAGGGAACACTGAAGCTTTCTTT,CASSPRTGNTEAFF
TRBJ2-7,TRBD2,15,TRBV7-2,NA,TGTGCCAGCAGTAGAAGACTAGCGGAGTCCTACGAGCAGTACTTC,CASSRRLAESYEQYF
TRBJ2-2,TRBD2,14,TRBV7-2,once,TGTGCCAGCAGCTTATCTAGCGGGACCGGGGAGCTGTTTTTT,CASSLSSGTGELFF
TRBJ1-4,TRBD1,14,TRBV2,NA,TGTGCCAGCAGGATGACAGGGGGTAGTGAAAAACTGTTTTTT,CASRMTGGSEKLFF
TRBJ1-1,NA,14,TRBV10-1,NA,TGCGCCAGCAGTGAGTCGCCAGGATCTACTGAAGCTTTCTTT,CASSESPGSTEAFF
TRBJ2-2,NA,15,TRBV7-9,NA,TGTGCCAGCAGCTGGACTGCTACGAACACCGGGGAGCTGTTTTTT,CASSWTATNTGELFF
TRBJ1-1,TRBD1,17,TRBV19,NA,TGTGCCAGTAGTATGGGGCAGGGGGCAAAACATGACACTGAAGCTTTCTTT,CASSMGQGAKHDTEAFF
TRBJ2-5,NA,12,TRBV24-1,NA,TGTGCCACCAGTGGGAGAGGAGAGACCCAGTACTTC,CATSGRGETQYF
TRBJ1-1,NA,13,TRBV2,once,TGTGCCAGCAGGGCAGGGCTGAACACTGAAGCTTTCTTT,CASRAGLNTEAFF
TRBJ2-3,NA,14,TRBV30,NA,TGTGCCTCAGCGCGTGGGGGGAACACAGATACGCAGTATTTT,CASARGGNTDTQYF
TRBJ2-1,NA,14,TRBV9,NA,TGTGCCAGCAGCGTAGCAGGATTGGGTGATGAGCAGTTCTTC,CASSVAGLGDEQFF
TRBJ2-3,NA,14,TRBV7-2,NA,TGTGCCAGCAGCTTTTACAAGAGCACAGATACGCAGTATTTT,CASSFYKSTDTQYF
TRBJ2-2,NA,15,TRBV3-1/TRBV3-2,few,TGTGCCACCGGCCCCCCTACAGGGCGTCAGGGGGAGCTGTTTTTT,CATGPPTGRQGELFF
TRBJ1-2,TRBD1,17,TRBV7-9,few,TGTGCCAGCAGCTCAATAAGAGAAGGGGACAGGGAACGCGGCTACACCTTC,CASSSIREGDRERGYTF
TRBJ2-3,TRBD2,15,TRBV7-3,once,TGTGCCAGCAGCTCCTCCAGCGGGGGTACAGATACGCAGTATTTT,CASSSSSGGTDTQYF
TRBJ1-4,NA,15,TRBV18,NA,TGTGCCAGCTCATTCGGGCGGGCCTGGGAGGAAAAACTGTTTTTT,CASSFGRAWEEKLFF
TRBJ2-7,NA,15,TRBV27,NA,TGTGCCAGCAGCTTGGCGTTTGTTGCGGGATCCGAGCAGTACTTC,CASSLAFVAGSEQYF
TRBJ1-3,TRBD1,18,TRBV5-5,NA,TGTGCCAGCAGCTTGGGAGGAGCAGGGGGACTCTCTGGAAACACCATATATTTT,CASSLGGAGGLSGNTIYF
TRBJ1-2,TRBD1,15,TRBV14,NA,TGTGCCAGCAGCCACGCGGGACAGGGAGGCTATGGCTACACCTTC,CASSHAGQGGYGYTF
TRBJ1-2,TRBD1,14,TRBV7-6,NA,TGTGCCAGCAGCCCCGGACAGGGGAACTATGGCTACACCTTC,CASSPGQGNYGYTF
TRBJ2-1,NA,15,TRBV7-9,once,TGTGCCAGCAGCCCGACCGAAACAGCCTACAATGAGCAGTTCTTC,CASSPTETAYNEQFF
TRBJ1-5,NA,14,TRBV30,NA,TGTGCCTGGAGTGCCCTACAGGGAAGGCAGCCCCAGCATTTT,CAWSALQGRQPQHF
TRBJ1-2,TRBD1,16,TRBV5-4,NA,TGTGCCAGCAGCCCCTCTCCGGGACAGTCTTTCTATGGCTACACCTTC,CASSPSPGQSFYGYTF
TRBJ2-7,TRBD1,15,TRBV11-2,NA,TGTGCCAGCAGCTTAAGGACAGGGCGGGACCACGAGCAGTACTTC,CASSLRTGRDHEQYF
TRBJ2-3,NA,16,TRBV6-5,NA,TGTGCCAGCAGTTACTCGTATGGGCAGCTCACAGATACGCAGTATTTT,CASSYSYGQLTDTQYF
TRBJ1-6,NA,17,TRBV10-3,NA,TGTGCCATCAGTGCGGAGCTGCGGAGCTCCTATAATTCACCCCTCCACTTT,CAISAELRSSYNSPLHF
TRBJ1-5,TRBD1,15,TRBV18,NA,TGTGCCAGCTCACCGAAACAGGGGGCTCGGCAGCCCCAGCATTTT,CASSPKQGARQPQHF
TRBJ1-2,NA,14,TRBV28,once,TGTGCCAGCAGTGGGATGGGGGGTAACTATGGCTACACCTTC,CASSGMGGNYGYTF
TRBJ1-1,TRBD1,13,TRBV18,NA,TGTGCCAGCTCACCCACAGGGGGTGGGCTAGCTTTCTTT,CASSPTGGGLAFF
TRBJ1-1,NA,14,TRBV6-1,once,TGTGCCAGCAGTGACGGCGGGCGGACTGCTGAAGCTTTCTTT,CASSDGGRTAEAFF
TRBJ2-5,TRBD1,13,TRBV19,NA,TGTGCCAGTAGTCGACAGGGGAAAGAGACCCAGTACTTC,CASSRQGKETQYF
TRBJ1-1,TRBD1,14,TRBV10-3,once,TGTGCCATCAGTGATGACAGGGGTGCCACTGAAGCTTTCTTT,CAISDDRGATEAFF
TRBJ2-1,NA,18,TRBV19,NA,TGTGCCAGTAGTACCGGGTACAACTTATGGACTGGGAATGATGAGCAGTTCTTC,CASSTGYNLWTGNDEQFF
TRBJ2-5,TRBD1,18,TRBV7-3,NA,TGTGCCAGCAGCTTAGGTAGAAGGACAGGGGCTTATCAAGAGACCCAGTACTTC,CASSLGRRTGAYQETQYF
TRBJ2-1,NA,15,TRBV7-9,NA,TGTGCCAGCAGCCCCGGTCGTGGACAGAACAATGAGCAGTTCTTC,CASSPGRGQNNEQFF